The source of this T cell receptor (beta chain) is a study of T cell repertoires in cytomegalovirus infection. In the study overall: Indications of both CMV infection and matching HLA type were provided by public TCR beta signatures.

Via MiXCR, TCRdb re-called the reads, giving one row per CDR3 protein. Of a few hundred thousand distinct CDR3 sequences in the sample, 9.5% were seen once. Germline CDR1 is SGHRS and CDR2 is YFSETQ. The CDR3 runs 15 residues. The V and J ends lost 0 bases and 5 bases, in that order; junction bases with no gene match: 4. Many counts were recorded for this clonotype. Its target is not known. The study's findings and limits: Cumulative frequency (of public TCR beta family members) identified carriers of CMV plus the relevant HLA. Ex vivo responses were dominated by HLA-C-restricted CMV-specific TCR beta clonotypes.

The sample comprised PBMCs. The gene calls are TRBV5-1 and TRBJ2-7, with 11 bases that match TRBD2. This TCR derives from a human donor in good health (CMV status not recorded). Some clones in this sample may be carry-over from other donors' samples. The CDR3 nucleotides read TGCGCCAGCAGCTTGGGGACTAGCGGGTTGCACGAGCAGTACTTC. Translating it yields CASSLGTSGLHEQYF.